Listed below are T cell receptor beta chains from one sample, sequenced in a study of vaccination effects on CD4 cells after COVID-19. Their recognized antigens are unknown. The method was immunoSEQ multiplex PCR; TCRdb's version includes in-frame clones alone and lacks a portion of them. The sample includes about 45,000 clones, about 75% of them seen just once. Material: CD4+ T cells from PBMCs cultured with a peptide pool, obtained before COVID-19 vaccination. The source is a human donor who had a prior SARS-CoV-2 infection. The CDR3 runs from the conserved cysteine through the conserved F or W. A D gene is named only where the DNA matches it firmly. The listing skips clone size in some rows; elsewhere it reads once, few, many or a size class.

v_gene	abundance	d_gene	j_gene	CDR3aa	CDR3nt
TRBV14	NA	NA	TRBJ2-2	CASSPTGTLSTGELFF	TGTGCCAGCAGCCCCACTGGGACACTGAGCACCGGGGAGCTGTTTTTT
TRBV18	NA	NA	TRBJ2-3	CASSPADTQYF	TGTGCCAGCTCACCGGCAGATACGCAGTATTTT
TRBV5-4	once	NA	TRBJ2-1	CASSYLNRDNEQFF	TGTGCCAGCAGCTACCTAAATAGGGACAATGAGCAGTTCTTC
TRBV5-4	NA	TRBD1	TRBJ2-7	CASSSIGRQGDSSYEQYF	TGTGCCAGCAGCTCAATAGGACGACAGGGCGATAGCTCCTACGAGCAGTACTTC
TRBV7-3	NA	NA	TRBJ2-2	CASSLSLPLTGELFF	TGTGCCAGCAGCTTATCCCTCCCTCTGACCGGGGAGCTGTTTTTT
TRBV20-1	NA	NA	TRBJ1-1	CSVQGRTEAFF	TGCAGTGTCCAGGGGAGAACTGAAGCTTTCTTT
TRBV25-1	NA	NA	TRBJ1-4	CASSDDSPASYEKLFF	TGTGCCAGCAGTGATGATTCGCCAGCTTCTTACGAAAAACTGTTTTTT
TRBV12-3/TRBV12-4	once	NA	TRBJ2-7	CASSQGPYEQYF	TGTGCCAGCAGTCAGGGTCCCTACGAGCAGTACTTC
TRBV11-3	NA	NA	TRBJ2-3	CASSLGLVWATDTQYF	TGTGCCAGCAGCTTAGGCCTCGTGTGGGCAACAGATACGCAGTATTTT
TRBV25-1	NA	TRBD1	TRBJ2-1	CASSARIGQGPREQFF	TGTGCCAGCAGTGCCCGAATCGGACAGGGCCCTCGTGAGCAGTTCTTC
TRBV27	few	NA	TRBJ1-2	CASNRHGADYGYTF	TGTGCCAGCAACCGACACGGGGCCGACTATGGCTACACCTTC
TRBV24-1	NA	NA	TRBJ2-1	CATSDLRGGTGGPYNEQFF	TGTGCCACCAGTGATTTAAGGGGGGGAACAGGGGGGCCCTACAATGAGCAGTTCTTC
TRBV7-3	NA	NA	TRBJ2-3	CASSPGQTTDTQYF	TGTGCCAGCAGCCCTGGCCAAACCACAGATACGCAGTATTTT
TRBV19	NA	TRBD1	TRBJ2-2	CASSIANRGFGELFF	TGTGCCAGTAGTATAGCTAACAGGGGGTTCGGGGAGCTGTTTTTT
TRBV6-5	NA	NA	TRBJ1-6	CASSYSGSNSPLHF	TGTGCCAGCAGTTACTCTGGGAGTAATTCACCCCTCCACTTT
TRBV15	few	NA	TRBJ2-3	CATSRGGGVTDTQYF	TGTGCCACCAGCAGAGGAGGCGGTGTCACAGATACGCAGTATTTT
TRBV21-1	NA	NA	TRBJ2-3	CASSNSGSGTDTQYF	TGTGCCAGCAGCAACTCCGGGAGTGGCACAGATACGCAGTATTTT
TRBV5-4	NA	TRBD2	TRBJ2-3	CASSLKLAGTDTQYF	TGTGCCAGCAGCTTGAAACTAGCGGGGACAGATACGCAGTATTTT
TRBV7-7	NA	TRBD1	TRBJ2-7	CASSFGQGDYEQYF	TGTGCTAGCAGCTTCGGACAGGGGGACTACGAGCAGTACTTC
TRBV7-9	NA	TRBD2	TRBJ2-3	CASSPRLAGGPEKSDTQYF	TGTGCCAGCAGCCCCAGACTAGCGGGAGGGCCGGAGAAATCAGATACGCAGTATTTT
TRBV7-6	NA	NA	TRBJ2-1	CASSFSRHNEQFF	TGTGCCAGCAGCTTCAGCCGGCACAATGAGCAGTTCTTC
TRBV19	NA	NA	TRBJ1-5	CASSIEADQPQHF	TGTGCCAGTAGTATAGAAGCCGATCAGCCCCAGCATTTT
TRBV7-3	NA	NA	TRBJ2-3	CASSRTGSKDTQYF	TGTGCCAGCAGCCGGACCGGGAGTAAGGATACGCAGTATTTT
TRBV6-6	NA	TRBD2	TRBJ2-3	CASGGERGGTDTQYF	TGTGCCAGCGGGGGGGAGCGGGGGGGCACAGATACGCAGTATTTT
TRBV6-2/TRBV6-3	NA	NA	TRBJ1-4	CASSYMLGDGEKLFF	TGTGCCAGCAGTTACATGTTGGGGGACGGTGAAAAACTGTTTTTT
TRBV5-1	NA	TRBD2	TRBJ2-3	CASSLSLAGGDTQYF	TGCGCCAGCAGCTTGAGTCTAGCGGGAGGAGATACGCAGTATTTT
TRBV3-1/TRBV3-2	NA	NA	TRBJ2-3	CASSLAFRDTQYF	TGTGCCAGCAGCCTAGCCTTTAGAGATACGCAGTATTTT
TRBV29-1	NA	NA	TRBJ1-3	CSAFRSSGNTIYF	TGCAGCGCGTTCAGGAGCTCTGGAAACACCATATATTTT
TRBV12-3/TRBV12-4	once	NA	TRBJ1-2	CASSLREYGYTF	TGTGCCAGCAGTTTAAGAGAATATGGCTACACCTTC
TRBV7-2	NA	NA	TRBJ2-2	CASSLFGAETGELFF	TGTGCCAGCAGCTTATTCGGTGCGGAAACCGGGGAGCTGTTTTTT
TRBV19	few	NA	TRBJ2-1	CASSQNTYNEQFF	TGTGCCAGTAGCCAAAATACCTACAATGAGCAGTTCTTC
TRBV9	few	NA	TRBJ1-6	CASSLTPSYNSPLHF	TGTGCCAGCAGCCTCACCCCCTCCTATAATTCACCCCTCCACTTT
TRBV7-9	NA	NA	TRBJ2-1	CASSRTDRNEQFF	TGTGCCAGCAGCCGAACCGACAGGAATGAGCAGTTCTTC
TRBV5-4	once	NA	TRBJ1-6	CASSLATVNSPLHF	TGTGCCAGCAGCTTGGCAACGGTTAATTCACCCCTCCACTTT
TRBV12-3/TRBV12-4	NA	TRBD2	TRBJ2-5	CASSSGGEETQYF	TGTGCCAGCAGCTCCGGGGGGGAAGAGACCCAGTACTTC
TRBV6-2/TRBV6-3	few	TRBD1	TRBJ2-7	CASSYSTNHAGTGFYEQYF	TGTGCCAGCAGTTACTCGACAAATCACGCCGGGACAGGATTCTACGAGCAGTACTTC
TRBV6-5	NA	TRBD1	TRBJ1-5	CASSHRQGENQPQHF	TGTGCCAGCAGTCACCGACAGGGTGAAAATCAGCCCCAGCATTTT
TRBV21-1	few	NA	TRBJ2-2	CASSKATWAGELFF	TGTGCCAGCAGCAAAGCCACATGGGCCGGGGAGCTGTTTTTT
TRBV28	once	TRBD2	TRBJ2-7	CASSPLGLAGGRQYF	TGTGCCAGCAGCCCTCTGGGACTAGCGGGAGGCAGACAGTACTTC
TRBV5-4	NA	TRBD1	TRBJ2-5	CASSLRGQGETQYF	TGTGCCAGCAGCTTGAGGGGACAGGGAGAGACCCAGTACTTC
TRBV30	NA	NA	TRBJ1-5	CAWSVHRADQPQHF	TGTGCCTGGAGTGTACACAGGGCTGATCAGCCCCAGCATTTT